This TCR beta chain was observed in a study of blood T cell repertoires in COVID-19. Study-wide context: T cells, B-cell-depleted T cells, or PBMCs provided the cDNA or gDNA that served as material.

Only in-frame clones appear in the TCRdb table, and some are missing; sequencing was by immunoSEQ multiplex PCR. The sample includes fewer than 120,000 clones, approximately 70% of them seen just once. There are 18 residues in the CDR3. With 0 bases clipped from V and 3 bases from J, the junction kept 14 bases outside the gene matches. Germline V gene data show CDR1 as SGHKS and CDR2 as YYEKEE (reference sequence). This chain connects TRBV5-5 to TRBJ2-7; 8 bases are shared with TRBD1. This clonotype was sampled from an older woman with acute or convalescent COVID-19. The sequencing input was peripheral blood. Here the CDR3 reads CASSLALTQGASVYEQYF. The DNA of the CDR3 is TGTGCCAGCAGCTTGGCCTTGACGCAGGGGGCCTCGGTCTACGAGCAGTACTTC. Full variable domain (missing parts from reference TRBV5-5 and TRBJ2-7): DAGVTQSPTHLIKTRGQQVTLRCSPISGHKSVSWYQQVLGQGPQFIFQYYEKEERGRGNFPDRFSARQFPNYSSELNVNALLLGDSALYLCASSLALTQGASVYEQYFGPGTRLTVT.